Below, 21 T cell receptor beta chains from the same sample are listed, as sequenced in a study of cytomegalovirus exposure and HLA in healthy donors. Using immunoSEQ multiplex PCR, the repertoire was profiled, and TCRdb retains in-frame clones only, with some absent. The table has about 120,000 clones, 86% seen once. Sequencing used PBMCs. These receptors were collected from a man between 18 and 29 years old in good health and CMV-seronegative.

The V and J genes are TRBV7-9 and TRBJ1-5; 10 nucleotides match TRBD1. The CDR3 loop spans 15 amino acids. The J segment lost 3 bases and the V segment lost 3 bases, leaving 2 bases of the junction unmatched. Germline assignment: CDR1 SEHNR and CDR2 FQNEAQ (reference sequence). The CDR3 region is CASSLTGGLNQPQHF. Written as DNA, the CDR3 is TGTGCCAGCAGCTTGACAGGGGGCCTCAATCAGCCCCAGCATTTT.

The rearrangement links TRBV5-1 to TRBJ2-3; D may be TRBD1 (5 bases). This CDR3 has 13 residues. V lost 4 bases, J lost 6 bases, and 12 bases lay in between. The germline V gene encodes CDR1 SGHRS and CDR2 YFSETQ. In DNA form, the CDR3 reads TGCGCCAGCAGCCCCAGGGTTGTTGATACGCAGTATTTT. It is translated as CASSPRVVDTQYF.

This sequence joins TRBV29-1 and TRBJ2-1, with 9 positions matching TRBD2. Germline assignment: CDR1 SQVTM and CDR2 ANQGSEA. The CDR3 loop spans 13 amino acids. The J segment lost 5 bases and the V segment lost 5 bases, leaving 4 bases of the junction unmatched. The CDR3 region has the DNA TGCAGCGTTTTTAGACTAGCGGACAATGAGCAGTTCTTC. Amino acids: CSVFRLADNEQFF.

The rearrangement links TRBV6-4 to TRBJ2-1; 10 bases fit TRBD2. Germline values: CDR1 MRHNA, CDR2 SNTAGT. The J segment lost 1 base and the V segment lost 2 bases, leaving 5 bases of the junction unmatched. The CDR3 loop spans 17 amino acids. The CDR3 coding sequence is TGTGCCAGCAGTGACGGAGCGGGGGGGTCGTCCTACAATGAGCAGTTCTTC. It codes for CASSDGAGGSSYNEQFF.

This chain uses TRBV2 with TRBJ2-5; D call uncertain. The length of the CDR3 is 11 residues. CDR1 is SNHLY and CDR2 is FYNNEI in the germline V gene. V was cut by 7 bases and J by 4 bases, with 7 bases left in between. CDR3 sequence reads: CASKGGETQYF. DNA for the CDR3: TGTGCCAGCAAAGGCGGAGAGACCCAGTACTTC.

V gene TRBV19 combines with J gene TRBJ2-7; 11 nucleotides line up with TRBD2. The V and J ends lost 1 base and 2 bases, in that order; junction bases with no gene match: 1. The CDR3 totals 15 residues. Looked up from germline, CDR1 is LNHDA and CDR2 is SQIVND (reference sequence). Here the CDR3 reads CASSIVAGGTYEQYF. The CDR3 DNA follows: TGTGCCAGTAGTATAGTAGCGGGGGGGACCTACGAGCAGTACTTC.

The chain employs TRBV19 and TRBJ2-1, with 11 nucleotides matching TRBD2. This CDR3 contains 15 residues. Germline CDR1 and CDR2: LNHDA and SQIVND (reference sequence). The junction had 2 bases not matched to a gene; V was cut back by 3 bases and J by 4 bases. The CDR3: CASSMSSGRYNEQFF. The CDR3 DNA reads as TGTGCCAGTAGTATGTCTAGCGGGAGGTACAATGAGCAGTTCTTC.

The rearrangement uses TRBV6-4 and TRBJ1-1; 9 bases map to TRBD1. CDR3 size: 13 residues. V trimming: 4 bases; J trimming: 5 bases; junction bases outside the gene matches: 2. Germline CDR1 MRHNA, CDR2 SNTAGT. The CDR3 is CASSGGQGTEAFF. CDR3 coding DNA: TGTGCCAGCAGTGGGGGACAGGGAACTGAAGCTTTCTTT.

This clone was seen once. This chain joins TRBV19 and TRBJ1-2; 9 nucleotides align to TRBD1. Germline values: CDR1 LNHDA, CDR2 SQIVND (reference sequence). The CDR3 length is 15 residues. The ends lost 6 bases at V and 7 bases at J; junction bases unmatched: 12. The CDR3 sequence: CASSTSGTGQGGYTF. The CDR3 DNA reads as TGTGCCAGTAGCACCTCCGGGACAGGGCAGGGTGGCTACACCTTC.

V and J are TRBV19 and TRBJ1-1, with TRBD1 matching over 9 bases. Germline V gene lookup returns CDR1 LNHDA and CDR2 SQIVND (reference sequence). With 6 bases clipped from V and 1 base from J, the junction kept 12 bases outside the gene matches. CDR3 length: 17 residues. DNA of the CDR3: TGTGCCAGTAGAACCGGGACAGGGAGCGTCCCGAACACTGAAGCTTTCTTT. This codes for CASRTGTGSVPNTEAFF.

This chain links TRBV30 with TRBJ2-7; weak D call: TRBD2 (6 bases). V was clipped by 0 bases and J by 0 bases, with 9 bases between them. CDR1 is GTSNPN and CDR2 is SVGIG in the germline V gene (reference sequence). The CDR3 consists of 14 residues. CDR3 amino acids: CAWSVGGTSYEQYF. In DNA form, the CDR3 reads TGTGCCTGGAGTGTAGGAGGGACCTCCTACGAGCAGTACTTC. Full variable domain (remainder filled in from reference TRBV30 and TRBJ2-7): SQTIHQWPATLVQPVGSPLSLECTVEGTSNPNLYWYRQAAGRGLQLLFYSVGIGQISSEVPQNLSASRPQDRQFILSSKKLLLSDSGFYLCAWSVGGTSYEQYFGPGTRLTVT.

The rearrangement links TRBV11-2 to TRBJ2-7, with 11 bases matching TRBD2. The CDR3 extends over 16 amino acids. Germline-derived CDR1 and CDR2 are SGHAT and FQNNGV. Germline trimming cut 6 bases from V and 6 bases from J; bases unmatched to any gene: 13. The CDR3, as DNA: TGTGCCAGCAGTTATAGTACTAGCGGGAGTTCAGGCGAGCAGTACTTC. It codes for CASSYSTSGSSGEQYF.

V is TRBV30 and J is TRBJ1-5; D may be TRBD1 (5 bases). This CDR3 has 16 amino acids. The germline V and J ends were trimmed by 2 bases and 1 base, with 15 bases remaining between them. Per germline, CDR1 GTSNPN and CDR2 SVGIG (reference sequence). The CDR3 sequence is CAWSSSGAGSNQPQHF. CDR3 nucleotides: TGTGCCTGGAGTTCTTCTGGGGCTGGGAGCAATCAGCCCCAGCATTTT. Full variable domain (outside the CDR3, taken from reference TRBV30 and TRBJ1-5): SQTIHQWPATLVQPVGSPLSLECTVEGTSNPNLYWYRQAAGRGLQLLFYSVGIGQISSEVPQNLSASRPQDRQFILSSKKLLLSDSGFYLCAWSSSGAGSNQPQHFGDGTRLSIL.

V and J are TRBV29-1 and TRBJ2-7; TRBD2 matches 7 bases. The germline gives CDR1 SQVTM, CDR2 ANQGSEA. V shed 5 bases and J 6 bases; nucleotides not matched to a gene: 10. The CDR3 extends over 13 amino acids. CDR3 coding DNA: TGCAGCGTTCAATCCGGGAGGCTGGTCGAGCAGTACTTC. It codes for CSVQSGRLVEQYF.

The CDR3 loop is CASSLETGGFNQPQHF. As DNA, the CDR3 is TGTGCCAGCAGTTTAGAGACAGGAGGTTTCAATCAGCCCCAGCATTTT. The V call is TRBV2, the J call TRBJ1-5, with D possibly being TRBD1 (6 bases). The germline V gene encodes CDR1 SNHLY and CDR2 FYNNEI. Trimming cost V 5 bases and J 3 bases, with 17 bases left between them. This CDR3 region has 16 residues.

This rearrangement joins TRBV5-1 to TRBJ2-1; D is uncertain. With 0 bases removed from V and 5 bases from J, the gap between germline ends came to 3 bases. The germline V gene encodes CDR1 SGHRS and CDR2 YFSETQ. The CDR3 sequence is 12 residues long. The CDR3: CASSLADNEQFF. As DNA, the CDR3 is TGCGCCAGCAGCTTGGCGGACAATGAGCAGTTCTTC.

The chain links TRBV7-8 to TRBJ2-7; the match to TRBD2 covers 10 bases. Germline V gene lookup returns CDR1 SGHVS and CDR2 FQNEAQ. The CDR3 runs 14 residues. J was trimmed by 6 bases and V by 2 bases; bases with no gene match: 4. The CDR3 nucleotides read TGTGCCAGCAGCTTACTAGCGGGAGAGGGCGAGCAGTACTTC. This gives the protein CASSLLAGEGEQYF.

V gene TRBV5-1 combines with J gene TRBJ2-7, with D maybe TRBD1 (6 bases). CDR3 length: 15 residues. The germline V and J ends were trimmed by 0 bases and 3 bases, with 13 bases remaining between them. CDR1 and CDR2 (germline): SGHRS, YFSETQ. CDR3 protein: CASSLAGTGNYEQYF. The CDR3 nucleotides read TGCGCCAGCAGCTTGGCCGGTACAGGGAACTACGAGCAGTACTTC.

The chain has TRBV2 and TRBJ1-6; 9 bases fit TRBD1. This CDR3 is built from 14 residues. CDR1 SNHLY and CDR2 FYNNEI come from the germline V gene. Losses at the gene ends were 8 bases for V and 9 bases for J; bases not matched to a gene: 8. CDR3 protein: CASGQGRYGSPLHF. In DNA form, the CDR3 reads TGTGCCAGCGGACAGGGGCGATATGGTTCACCCCTCCACTTT. Together with reference TRBV2 and TRBJ1-6, the CDR3 gives the full variable domain: EPEVTQTPSHQVTQMGQEVILRCVPISNHLYFYWYRQILGQKVEFLVSFYNNEISEKSEIFDDQFSVERPDGSNFTLKIRSTKLEDSAMYFCASGQGRYGSPLHFGNGTRLTVT.

The chain uses TRBV5-4 and TRBJ2-3, with 7 positions matching TRBD2. This CDR3 has 17 residues. CDR1 is SGHNT and CDR2 is YYREEE in the germline V gene (reference sequence). Germline trimming cut 4 bases from V and 2 bases from J; bases unmatched to any gene: 13. CDR3 protein: CASSPGGLADNTDTQYF. For the CDR3, the DNA is TGTGCCAGCAGCCCCGGTGGGCTAGCGGATAACACAGATACGCAGTATTTT.

CDR3 nucleotides: TGCGCCAGCAGCTTGGTGGCAGGAACCTTGAACACTGAAGCTTTCTTT. Translated, it gives CASSLVAGTLNTEAFF. This chain links TRBV5-1 with TRBJ1-1; D call uncertain. Germline assignment: CDR1 SGHRS and CDR2 YFSETQ. V lost 0 bases and J lost 0, with 12 bases in between. This CDR3 comprises 16 residues.